Listed below are T cell receptor beta chains from one sample, sequenced in a study of blood T cell repertoires in COVID-19. Method: immunoSEQ multiplex PCR; TCRdb's copy keeps in-frame clones and lacks some. The sample shows 400,000 or so clones, approximately 87% of them seen only once. The sample taken for sequencing was PBMCs or T cells enriched from blood (not recorded which). The receptors shown here come from a man aged 35 to 55 in a cohort exposed to, infected with or recovered from COVID-19 (not recorded which). Each CDR3 is given with its conserved first and last residue. D genes are given only for firm matches. A row's size may be missing; if present it is once, few, many or a size class.

size	V	D	J	CDR3	DNA
once	TRBV5-1	TRBD1	TRBJ2-1	CASSWSTGAYNEQFF	TGCGCCAGCAGCTGGTCGACAGGGGCTTACAATGAGCAGTTCTTC
.	TRBV2	TRBD1	TRBJ1-3	CASSPQQGVGNTIYF	TGTGCCAGCAGTCCACAACAGGGGGTTGGAAACACCATATATTTT
.	TRBV2	.	TRBJ2-1	CASSGRGHVIF	TGTGCCAGCAGTGGCCGGGGACACGTCATCTTC
once	TRBV4-1	TRBD1	TRBJ1-1	CASRPTGSPRLSEAFF	TGCGCCAGCAGGCCGACAGGGTCCCCACGACTCTCTGAAGCTTTCTTT
once	TRBV4-1	TRBD2	TRBJ2-7	CASSQGLSGRAYEQYF	TGCGCCAGCAGCCAAGGTTTAAGCGGGAGGGCCTACGAGCAGTACTTC
.	TRBV6-5	.	TRBJ2-3	CASRSPGTDTQYF	TGTGCCAGCAGATCGCCAGGTACAGATACGCAGTATTTT
.	TRBV5-1	TRBD2	TRBJ2-5	CASSLLGSGEETQYF	TGCGCCAGCAGCTTGTTGGGCAGCGGGGAGGAGACCCAGTACTTC
.	TRBV7-6	TRBD1	TRBJ1-1	CASSLKTGMNTEAFF	TGTGCCAGCAGCTTAAAGACAGGGATGAACACTGAAGCTTTCTTT
few	TRBV30	TRBD2	TRBJ2-2	CAWTPGTSATGELFF	TGTGCCTGGACCCCCGGGACTAGCGCGACCGGGGAGCTGTTTTTT
.	TRBV5-1	TRBD1	TRBJ2-1	CASSFRQGAVEQFF	TGCGCCAGCAGCTTTCGACAGGGGGCCGTTGAGCAGTTCTTC
.	TRBV6-5	TRBD2	TRBJ2-3	CASSYGGRPTDTQYF	TGTGCCAGCAGTTACGGCGGGAGGCCCACAGATACGCAGTATTTT
.	TRBV19	TRBD2	TRBJ2-1	CASSPREGLNNEQFF	TGTGCCAGTAGTCCCCGGGAGGGCCTAAACAATGAGCAGTTCTTC
.	TRBV3-1/TRBV3-2	.	TRBJ2-7	CASSQVSWRDSYEQYF	TGTGCCAGCAGCCAAGTGAGTTGGCGGGACTCCTACGAGCAGTACTTC
.	TRBV11-2	.	TRBJ1-4	CASSFSPRVGVANEKLFF	TGTGCCAGCAGCTTCAGCCCCCGAGTAGGGGTGGCTAATGAAAAACTGTTTTTT
.	TRBV28	.	TRBJ2-7	CASSWGGLGYEQYF	TGTGCCAGCAGTTGGGGGGGGCTGGGGTACGAGCAGTACTTC
.	TRBV28	TRBD1	TRBJ1-4	CASSFQAGGPNEKLFF	TGTGCCAGCAGTTTTCAAGCAGGGGGCCCTAATGAAAAACTGTTTTTT
.	TRBV5-6	.	TRBJ2-1	CASSLTNYNEQFF	TGTGCCAGCAGCTTAACAAACTACAATGAGCAGTTCTTC
.	TRBV7-6	TRBD2	TRBJ2-1	CASSPRLASYNEQFF	TGTGCCAGCAGCCCAAGACTAGCGAGCTACAATGAGCAGTTCTTC
.	TRBV9	.	TRBJ2-7	CASSSGGYEQYF	TGTGCCAGCAGCTCCGGGGGCTACGAGCAGTACTTC
.	TRBV11-2	.	TRBJ1-6	CASGHSLPLHF	TGTGCCAGCGGCCATTCTCTTCCCCTCCACTTT
.	TRBV28	TRBD2	TRBJ2-7	CASSAPTGGFHSYEQYF	TGTGCCAGCAGTGCCCCTACGGGGGGATTCCACTCCTACGAGCAGTACTTC
.	TRBV29-1	.	TRBJ1-6	CSVAVNSPLHF	TGCAGCGTGGCGGTTAATTCACCCCTCCACTTT
.	TRBV27	TRBD1	TRBJ1-1	CASRIQGIGTEAFF	TGTGCCAGCAGGATACAGGGGATAGGCACTGAAGCTTTCTTT
.	TRBV27	.	TRBJ1-2	CASSLGGYYGYTF	TGTGCCAGCAGCCTCGGGGGTTACTATGGCTACACCTTC
.	TRBV7-9	TRBD2	TRBJ2-7	CASSLRLAGSNYEQYF	TGTGCCAGCAGCTTACGACTAGCGGGATCTAATTACGAGCAGTACTTC
.	TRBV18	TRBD1	TRBJ2-2	CASSQTGIGELFF	TGTGCCAGCTCACAGACAGGGATCGGGGAGCTGTTTTTT
.	TRBV4-1	.	TRBJ1-3	CASSQGMGQGVNGNTIYF	TGCGCCAGCAGCCAAGGGATGGGGCAGGGCGTGAACGGAAACACCATATATTTT
once	TRBV21-1	.	TRBJ2-7	CASSKGLAGGREQYF	TGTGCCAGCAGTAAAGGACTAGCGGGAGGGCGAGAGCAGTACTTC
.	TRBV4-2	.	TRBJ2-5	CASSQIQGAETQYF	TGTGCCAGCAGCCAAATACAGGGTGCGGAGACCCAGTACTTC
.	TRBV2	.	TRBJ1-5	CASSDRDSNQPQHF	TGTGCCAGCAGTGACCGGGATAGCAATCAGCCCCAGCATTTT
.	TRBV5-1	TRBD1	TRBJ1-6	CASSYTGDDSPLHF	TGCGCCAGCAGCTACACAGGGGACGATTCACCCCTCCACTTT
.	TRBV7-2	TRBD2	TRBJ2-2	CASSLYSGRITGELFF	TGTGCCAGCAGCTTGTATAGCGGGAGGATCACCGGGGAGCTGTTTTTT
.	TRBV18	TRBD1	TRBJ1-5	CASSLDRTGTQPQHF	TGTGCCAGCTCACTAGATAGGACAGGAACGCAGCCCCAGCATTTT
once	TRBV6-5	TRBD2	TRBJ2-5	CASALLAGLGETQYF	TGTGCCAGCGCCCTTTTAGCGGGGTTGGGAGAGACCCAGTACTTC
.	TRBV7-2	.	TRBJ1-5	CASSSTGRNQPQHF	TGTGCCAGCAGCTCGACGGGAAGGAATCAGCCCCAGCATTTT
.	TRBV27	.	TRBJ2-2	CASSRGQNTGELFF	TGTGCCAGCAGTCGGGGACAAAACACCGGGGAGCTGTTTTTT
.	TRBV15	TRBD2	TRBJ2-7	CATSRSQPGLDEQYF	TGTGCCACCAGCAGATCCCAACCGGGACTAGACGAGCAGTACTTC
.	TRBV25-1	TRBD2	TRBJ2-1	CASSRLAGVYEQFF	TGTGCCAGCAGTCGTTTAGCGGGAGTTTATGAGCAGTTCTTC
.	TRBV10-2	.	TRBJ2-7	CASRGSSSSYEQYF	TGCGCCAGCAGAGGTAGCTCGAGCTCCTACGAGCAGTACTTC
once	TRBV29-1	.	TRBJ1-1	CSVEGTLRGNTEAFF	TGCAGCGTTGAAGGGACCTTACGGGGGAACACTGAAGCTTTCTTT
.	TRBV29-1	.	TRBJ2-1	CSAQSGNEQFF	TGCAGCGCTCAATCGGGCAATGAGCAGTTCTTC
.	TRBV11-2	TRBD1	TRBJ1-1	CASSWGQGGVTEAFF	TGTGCCAGCAGCTGGGGACAGGGAGGGGTCACTGAAGCTTTCTTT
.	TRBV7-2	TRBD1	TRBJ1-5	CASSLEGRGRSQPQHF	TGTGCCAGCAGCTTAGAAGGTAGGGGGCGGTCTCAGCCCCAGCATTTT
.	TRBV7-9	.	TRBJ1-1	CASSAKGQGTEAFF	TGTGCCAGCAGCGCGAAAGGGCAGGGGACTGAAGCTTTCTTT
.	TRBV18	TRBD1	TRBJ1-2	CASSPDRDPLWYTF	TGTGCCAGCTCACCGGACAGGGACCCCTTATGGTACACCTTC
.	TRBV10-1	TRBD1	TRBJ2-1	CASTGVNNEQFF	TGCGCCAGTACAGGGGTCAACAATGAGCAGTTCTTC